A selection of T cell receptor beta chains follows, all from one sample in a study of blood T cell repertoires in COVID-19. Repertoires were generated with immunoSEQ multiplex PCR, while TCRdb's copy carries only in-frame clones and drops some. The data contain over 100,000 clones, around three quarters of them singletons. The sequenced sample was peripheral blood. The receptors were gathered from a woman older than 75 with acute or convalescent COVID-19. The CDR3 runs from the conserved cysteine through the conserved F or W. The order of the fields is J gene, D gene, clone size, V gene, CDR3 DNA, CDR3 protein. D genes are given only for firm matches. Clone size is stated in some rows and not others, as once, few, many or a class when expanded.

J: TRBJ1-5
D: -
size: -
V: TRBV6-1
DNA: TGTGCCAGCAGTGAAGCGTCTATAGTCAATCAGCCCCAGCATTTT
CDR3: CASSEASIVNQPQHF

J: TRBJ1-4
D: TRBD1
size: few
V: TRBV7-9
DNA: TGTGCCAGCACCTATGGACAGGGCCTTAATGAAAAACTGTTTTTT
CDR3: CASTYGQGLNEKLFF

J: TRBJ2-5
D: TRBD2
size: -
V: TRBV4-1
DNA: TGCGCCAGCAGCCCGGGGACTAGCGGGGCCGGTGACCAAGAGACCCAGTACTTC
CDR3: CASSPGTSGAGDQETQYF

J: TRBJ1-3
D: TRBD1
size: few
V: TRBV5-1
DNA: TGCGCCAGCATCAGGGGGCTTGGAAACACCATATATTTT
CDR3: CASIRGLGNTIYF

J: TRBJ1-1
D: -
size: -
V: TRBV3-1/TRBV3-2
DNA: TGTGCCAGCAGCCAAGTCCGGAGGACTGAAGCTTTCTTT
CDR3: CASSQVRRTEAFF

J: TRBJ2-3
D: TRBD2
size: -
V: TRBV6-5
DNA: TGTGCCAGCAGCCCACGTAGAATAGCGGGTACGCAGTATTTT
CDR3: CASSPRRIAGTQYF

J: TRBJ1-1
D: -
size: -
V: TRBV7-9
DNA: TGTGCCAGCAGCTCCCAGGGGTCTGACACTGAAGCTTTCTTT
CDR3: CASSSQGSDTEAFF

J: TRBJ1-2
D: -
size: -
V: TRBV7-2
DNA: TGTGCCAGCAGCTTCGGGGTGCGGGGCTACACCTTC
CDR3: CASSFGVRGYTF

J: TRBJ2-7
D: TRBD2
size: -
V: TRBV2
DNA: TGTGCCAGCAGACCCGGGACTAGCGGGGGTGAGCAGTACTTC
CDR3: CASRPGTSGGEQYF

J: TRBJ2-3
D: -
size: -
V: TRBV7-9
DNA: TGTGCCAGCAGCTCCCTTTTGATAGGCACAGATACGCAGTATTTT
CDR3: CASSSLLIGTDTQYF

J: TRBJ1-1
D: -
size: few
V: TRBV4-2
DNA: TGTGCCAGCAGCCAAGTCGGGGTTAGGACTGAAGCTTTCTTT
CDR3: CASSQVGVRTEAFF

J: TRBJ1-1
D: -
size: few
V: TRBV10-3
DNA: TGTGCCATCAGTGAGGGCAGGGTAGAAATTCAAGCTTTCTTT
CDR3: CAISEGRVEIQAFF

J: TRBJ1-6
D: TRBD1
size: -
V: TRBV2
DNA: TGTGCCAGCACCCCCGACAGGGCACGTTCACCCCTCCACTTT
CDR3: CASTPDRARSPLHF

J: TRBJ1-2
D: TRBD1
size: -
V: TRBV28
DNA: TGTGCCGCAACAGGGGGCCCGGAGGGCTACACCTTC
CDR3: CAATGGPEGYTF

J: TRBJ1-1
D: TRBD1
size: -
V: TRBV12-3/TRBV12-4
DNA: TGTGCCAGCACCAGGGACAGAAGCTTGGAAGCTTTCTTT
CDR3: CASTRDRSLEAFF

J: TRBJ2-1
D: TRBD1
size: once
V: TRBV7-2
DNA: TGTGCCAGCAGCCCCAGTGTGACAGGGGAAGGATCCTACAATGAGCAGTTCTTC
CDR3: CASSPSVTGEGSYNEQFF

J: TRBJ2-1
D: -
size: -
V: TRBV6-1
DNA: TGTGCCAGCAGTGAACAGAAGTACAATGAGCAGTTCTTC
CDR3: CASSEQKYNEQFF

J: TRBJ2-3
D: -
size: few
V: TRBV7-7
DNA: TGTGCTAGCAGCTACGAAGGGGGTACGCAGTATTTT
CDR3: CASSYEGGTQYF

J: TRBJ1-5
D: TRBD1
size: -
V: TRBV28
DNA: TGTGCCAGCAGCTGGACAGGGGGGCGCAATCAGCCCCAGCATTTT
CDR3: CASSWTGGRNQPQHF

J: TRBJ1-3
D: -
size: -
V: TRBV3-1/TRBV3-2
DNA: TGTGCCAGCAGCCAAGAGTACTCTGGAAACACCATATATTTT
CDR3: CASSQEYSGNTIYF

J: TRBJ2-6
D: TRBD1
size: -
V: TRBV4-3
DNA: TGCGCCAGCAGCCGGGACAGGGAGACTGGGGCCAACGTCCTGACTTTC
CDR3: CASSRDRETGANVLTF

J: TRBJ2-7
D: TRBD2
size: -
V: TRBV5-1
DNA: TGCGCCAGCAGCTTTGGGACTAGCGGGGGGACGTACGAGCAGTACTTC
CDR3: CASSFGTSGGTYEQYF

J: TRBJ2-3
D: -
size: -
V: TRBV5-6
DNA: TGTGCCAGCAGCAGCCTCAGGGGTTCCACAGATACGCAGTATTTT
CDR3: CASSSLRGSTDTQYF

J: TRBJ2-5
D: TRBD2
size: -
V: TRBV9
DNA: TGTGCCAGCAGCGTATTTGGCGGGGGCCAAGAGACCCAGTACTTC
CDR3: CASSVFGGGQETQYF

J: TRBJ1-6
D: -
size: few
V: TRBV9
DNA: TGTGCCAGCAGCGTAGGGAGGGACTCACCCCTCCACTTT
CDR3: CASSVGRDSPLHF

J: TRBJ2-1
D: -
size: -
V: TRBV29-1
DNA: TGCAGCGTGGGGGACATTACTTACAATGAGCAGTTCTTC
CDR3: CSVGDITYNEQFF

J: TRBJ2-3
D: -
size: -
V: TRBV6-5
DNA: TGTGCCAGCAGTCGACCCGGGGATACGCAGTATTTT
CDR3: CASSRPGDTQYF

J: TRBJ2-3
D: -
size: -
V: TRBV7-3
DNA: TGTGCCAGCAGCTCTGGACAATACACAGATACGCAGTATTTT
CDR3: CASSSGQYTDTQYF

J: TRBJ1-5
D: TRBD1
size: -
V: TRBV6-1
DNA: TGTGCCAGCAGTGGCCGGGGGCCAGGGGGTGGCAATCAGCCCCAGCATTTT
CDR3: CASSGRGPGGGNQPQHF

J: TRBJ1-2
D: TRBD1
size: once
V: TRBV30
DNA: TGTGCCTGGAGGCTACAGGGGCCTGCCTATGGCTACACCTTC
CDR3: CAWRLQGPAYGYTF

J: TRBJ2-3
D: -
size: -
V: TRBV12-3/TRBV12-4
DNA: TGTGCCAGCAGTTTAAGGAGGGCAGATACGCAGTATTTT
CDR3: CASSLRRADTQYF

J: TRBJ1-2
D: -
size: -
V: TRBV7-2
DNA: TGTGCCAGCAGCTTAGGGGAGAACTATGGCTACACCTTC
CDR3: CASSLGENYGYTF